This T cell receptor beta chain derives from a study of cytomegalovirus exposure and HLA in healthy donors. Trimming took 0 bases from V and 5 from J; bases not matched to a gene: 11. The germline gives CDR1 LGHNA, CDR2 YNFKEQ. The CDR3 totals 18 residues. As regards this clone: Its antigen is unidentified.

The study's findings and limits: For most TCR sequences rarity was the rule, although some public TCRs occurred in many donors. TCR beta chains numbering more than 150 were designated cytomegalovirus-associated.

PCR primers comprised 60 Vbeta and 13 Jbeta primers. Sequenced by immunoSEQ multiplex PCR; TCRdb stores in-frame clones only, minus some. The table shows fewer than 130,000 clones, with approximately 70% occurring only once. The sequencing sample was made of PBMCs. The TCR originated in a man aged 35 to 55 in good health and CMV-seropositive. This chain uses TRBV4-2 with TRBJ2-4; TRBD2 matches 9 bases. CDR3 region: CASSQDRSRGRAENIQYF. The CDR3 coding sequence is TGTGCCAGCAGCCAAGATCGAAGCCGCGGGAGGGCCGAAAACATTCAGTACTTC.